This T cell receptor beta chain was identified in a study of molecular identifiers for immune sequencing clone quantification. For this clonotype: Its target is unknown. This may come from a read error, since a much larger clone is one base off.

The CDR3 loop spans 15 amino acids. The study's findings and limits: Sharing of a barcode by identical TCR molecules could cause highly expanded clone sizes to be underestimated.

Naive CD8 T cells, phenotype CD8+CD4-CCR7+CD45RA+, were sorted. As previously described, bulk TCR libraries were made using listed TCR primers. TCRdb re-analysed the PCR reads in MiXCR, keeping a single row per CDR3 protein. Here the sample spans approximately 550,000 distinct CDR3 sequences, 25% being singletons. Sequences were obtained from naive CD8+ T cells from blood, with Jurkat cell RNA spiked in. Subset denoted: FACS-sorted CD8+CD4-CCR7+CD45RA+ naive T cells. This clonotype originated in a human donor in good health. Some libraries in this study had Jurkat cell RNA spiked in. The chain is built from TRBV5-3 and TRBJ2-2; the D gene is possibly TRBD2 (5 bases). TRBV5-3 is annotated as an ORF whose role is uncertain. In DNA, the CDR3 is TGTGCCAGCAGCCGGATCGGGATGAACACCGGGGAGCTGTCTTTT. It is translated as CASSRIGMNTGELSF.